The clone carrying this T cell receptor (beta chain) was recorded at least ten times. Its antigen is not known. The germline CDR1 and CDR2 sequences are SGHTA and FQGNSA. The CDR3 runs 15 residues. Trimming cost V 5 bases and J 1 base; bases outside gene matches: 5. TCRdb re-called the 5' RACE reads through MiXCR, storing one row per CDR3 protein. The sample lists hundreds of thousands of distinct CDR3 sequences; 8.6% were seen once. The data stem from a study of CD8 T cells in ankylosing spondylitis. Study-level findings and limits: There was reportedly significant enrichment of clones that were disease-linked in matched ankylosing spondylitis synovial fluid.

Sequencing was carried out using blood, either unsorted or a sorted T cell fraction (not recorded which). This sequence originates from a male donor with ankylosing spondylitis or in good health (not recorded which). The rearrangement uses TRBV7-2 and TRBJ2-7, with 10 bases that match TRBD2. In DNA form, the CDR3 reads TGTGCCAGCAGCCCTAGCGGGAGTGTGTCCTACGAGCAGTACTTC. Translating gives CASSPSGSVSYEQYF.